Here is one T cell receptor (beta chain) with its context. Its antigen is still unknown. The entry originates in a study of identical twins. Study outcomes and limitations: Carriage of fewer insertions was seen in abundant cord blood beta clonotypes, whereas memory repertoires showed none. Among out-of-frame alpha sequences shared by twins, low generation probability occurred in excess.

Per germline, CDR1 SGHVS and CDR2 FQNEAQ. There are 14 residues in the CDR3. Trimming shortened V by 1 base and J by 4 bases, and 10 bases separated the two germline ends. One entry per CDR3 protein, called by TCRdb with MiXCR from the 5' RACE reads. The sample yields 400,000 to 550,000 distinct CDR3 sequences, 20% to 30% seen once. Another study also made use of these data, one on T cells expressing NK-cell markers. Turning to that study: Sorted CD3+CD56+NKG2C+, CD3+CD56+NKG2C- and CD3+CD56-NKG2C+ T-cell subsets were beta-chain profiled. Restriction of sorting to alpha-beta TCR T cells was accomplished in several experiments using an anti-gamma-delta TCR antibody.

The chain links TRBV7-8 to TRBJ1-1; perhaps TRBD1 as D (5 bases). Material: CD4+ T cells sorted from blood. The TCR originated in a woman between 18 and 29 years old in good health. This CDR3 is CASSLVGGSTEAFF. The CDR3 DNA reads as TGTGCCAGCAGCTTAGTCGGGGGGAGCACTGAAGCTTTCTTT.